A single sample gave rise to the 27 T cell receptor beta chains below, sequenced in a study of cytomegalovirus exposure and HLA in healthy donors. Sequenced by immunoSEQ multiplex PCR; TCRdb stores in-frame clones only, minus some. The table lists under 250,000 clones, over 75% of them singletons. The sequencing input was PBMCs. All receptors come from a man younger than 30 in good health and CMV-seropositive.

Notes on this clone: Distinct nucleotide sequences in the sample also encode this CDR3. The chain employs TRBV27 and TRBJ2-7; D remains unclear. Looked up from germline, CDR1 is MNHEY and CDR2 is SMNVEV (reference sequence). The CDR3 is made up of 12 amino acids. V lost 3 bases, J lost 3 bases, and 6 bases lay in between. The CDR3: CASSFGGYEQYF. CDR3 sequence (DNA): TGTGCCAGCAGTTTTGGCGGCTACGAGCAGTACTTC.

The rearrangement uses TRBV6-1 and TRBJ2-5; D might be TRBD2 (6 bases). Trimming cost V 6 bases and J 5 bases, with 16 bases left between them. There are 14 residues in the CDR3. CDR1 is MNHNS and CDR2 is SASEGT in the germline V gene. CDR3 loop: CASSFAGLVETQYF. The CDR3, as DNA: TGTGCCAGCAGCTTTGCGGGGCTGGTGGAGACCCAGTACTTC.

This chain joins TRBV6-1 and TRBJ1-4, with TRBD1 matching over 10 bases. Unmatched junction bases numbered 3, after V lost 4 bases and J lost 7 bases. The CDR3 loop spans 14 amino acids. Looked up from germline, CDR1 is MNHNS and CDR2 is SASEGT. Here the CDR3 DNA reads TGTGCCAGCAGTGGGGGACAGGGGTCTGAAAAACTGTTTTTT. It encodes CASSGGQGSEKLFF.

The count of this clone is one. The chain joins TRBV7-8 to TRBJ1-1; D uncertain. The CDR3 consists of 14 residues. The V and J ends lost 1 base and 5 bases respectively, with 11 bases between them. CDR1 is SGHVS, CDR2 FQNEAQ, per germline. CDR3 in DNA: TGTGCCAGCAGCTTAGGAATAGGGTTAACTGAAGCTTTCTTT. It codes for CASSLGIGLTEAFF.

This clone has only a few counts. CDR3 residues: CASSLTGAGNQPQHF. CDR3 nucleotides: TGTGCCAGCAGCTTGACAGGGGCTGGGAATCAGCCCCAGCATTTT. V and J are TRBV5-6 and TRBJ1-5, with 7 nucleotides matching TRBD1. Germline CDR1 reads SGHDT; CDR2 reads YYEEEE. The V segment lost 1 base and the J segment 4 bases; nucleotides outside the gene matches: 5. The CDR3 is 15 residues long.

This chain links TRBV10-1 with TRBJ1-4; D not resolved. CDR1 WNHNN and CDR2 SYGVQD come from the germline V gene (reference sequence). This CDR3 is 14 amino acids long. With 6 bases removed from V and 8 bases from J, the gap between germline ends came to 16 bases. The CDR3 is CASSRGGGNEKLFF. CDR3 nucleotide sequence: TGCGCCAGCAGCCGGGGTGGAGGAAACGAAAAACTGTTTTTT.

The chain is built from TRBV7-8 and TRBJ1-5; D unclear. The CDR3 has 13 amino acids. V lost 3 bases and J lost 5, with 8 bases in between. Germline loops: CDR1 SGHVS, CDR2 FQNEAQ. CDR3 region: CASSFDGDQPQHF. The DNA for the CDR3 is TGTGCCAGCAGCTTCGATGGAGATCAGCCCCAGCATTTT. Together with reference TRBV7-8 and TRBJ1-5, the CDR3 gives the full variable domain: GAGVSQSPRYKVAKRGQDVALRCDPISGHVSLFWYQQALGQGPEFLTYFQNEAQLDKSGLPSDRFFAERPEGSVSTLKIQRTQQEDSAVYLCASSFDGDQPQHFGDGTRLSIL.

The V gene is TRBV5-4, the J gene TRBJ2-1, with D uncertain. Trimming shortened V by 0 bases and J by 4 bases, and 5 bases separated the two germline ends. The germline gives CDR1 SGHNT, CDR2 YYREEE (reference sequence). This CDR3 contains 13 residues. The CDR3 bases are TGTGCCAGCAGCTTGGCCAGTTACAATGAGCAGTTCTTC. It codes for CASSLASYNEQFF.

This clone was seen ten or more times. This sequence joins TRBV6-5 and TRBJ1-5; TRBD1 might be the D (6 bases). The CDR3 length is 15 residues. V was cut by 0 bases and J by 8 bases, with 14 bases left in between. Germline CDR1 and CDR2: MNHEY and SVGAGI. The CDR3 spells CASSYSGGAGEPQHF. The CDR3 DNA is TGTGCCAGCAGTTACTCGGGGGGGGCTGGGGAGCCCCAGCATTTT.

This clone was observed a single time. The gene calls are TRBV27 and TRBJ1-2; unclear D gene. The CDR3 contains 16 residues. Germline CDR1 MNHEY, CDR2 SMNVEV (reference sequence). The ends were cut back, 2 bases at V and 5 bases at J, with 18 bases in the middle. The CDR3 reads CASSLMGTPRGYGYTF. The CDR3 coding sequence is TGTGCCAGCAGTTTAATGGGCACTCCCCGAGGGTATGGCTACACCTTC.

The chain has TRBV19 and TRBJ1-5, with D uncertain. Per the germline V gene, CDR1 is LNHDA and CDR2 is SQIVND (reference sequence). The V and J ends lost 5 bases and 3 bases respectively, with 14 bases between them. The CDR3 runs to 15 residues. CDR3 nucleotides: TGTGCCAGTAGTGACTTCGGGCGAGACAATCAGCCCCAGCATTTT. Translating gives CASSDFGRDNQPQHF. Based on the CDR3 plus reference TRBV19 and TRBJ1-5, the full variable domain is DGGITQSPKYLFRKEGQNVTLSCEQNLNHDAMYWYRQDPGQGLRLIYYSQIVNDFQKGDIAEGYSVSREKKESFPLTVTSAQKNPTAFYLCASSDFGRDNQPQHFGDGTRLSIL.

J is TRBJ2-2 and V is TRBV6-1; TRBD2 matches 10 bases. The CDR3 contains 18 residues. Trimming at V came to 4 bases and at J to 6 bases, leaving 14 bases not matched to a gene. Germline loops: CDR1 MNHNS, CDR2 SASEGT. In DNA form, the CDR3 reads TGTGCCAGCAGTGTGGTACTAGCGGGACTAAAGCGTCCCGGGGAGCTGTTTTTT. It yields the protein CASSVVLAGLKRPGELFF.

This chain joins TRBV5-3 and TRBJ1-1; no reliable D call. TRBV5-3 qualifies as an ORF whose function is uncertain. This CDR3 region has 15 residues. Trimming left V 0 bases short and J 4 bases short, with 13 bases between. CDR3 bases: TGTGCCAGAAGCTTGGTTGGGGAGGAGAGCACTGAAGCTTTCTTT. Translation gives CARSLVGEESTEAFF.

This sequence joins TRBV6-1 and TRBJ1-3, with 9 positions matching TRBD1. V was pared by 7 bases and J by 2 bases, with 3 bases of the junction left unmatched. Germline CDR1 reads MNHNS; CDR2 reads SASEGT. This CDR3 contains 14 residues. The CDR3 DNA reads as TGTGCCAGCACCCGGACAGGGGCTGGAAACACCATATATTTT. It is translated as CASTRTGAGNTIYF.

The CDR3 here is CASSTTGGGYGYTF. CDR3 sequence (DNA): TGTGCCAGCAGCACTACAGGGGGCGGCTATGGCTACACCTTC. The chain combines TRBV28 with TRBJ1-2; 9 nucleotides match TRBD1. The CDR3 consists of 14 residues. Germline V lookup: CDR1 MDHEN, CDR2 SYDVKM. V was pared by 6 bases and J by 4 bases, with 6 bases of the junction left unmatched.

The chain carries TRBV7-9 and TRBJ1-1, with D unresolved. Trimming cost V 5 bases and J 4 bases, with 14 bases left between them. The germline gives CDR1 SEHNR, CDR2 FQNEAQ (reference sequence). The CDR3 loop spans 14 amino acids. The CDR3 is CASSTYLGVTEAFF. The CDR3 DNA sequence: TGTGCCAGCAGCACATATCTGGGAGTCACTGAAGCTTTCTTT.

The chain links TRBV30 to TRBJ1-3, with D perhaps TRBD1 (5 bases). The length of the CDR3 is 15 residues. The germline V gene encodes CDR1 GTSNPN and CDR2 SVGIG (reference sequence). Trimming cost V 5 bases and J 0 bases, with 14 bases left between them. CDR3 DNA: TGTGCCTGGTCGCCGGGGGTAGTCTCTGGAAACACCATATATTTT. Translated, it gives CAWSPGVVSGNTIYF.

The V and J genes are TRBV27 and TRBJ2-7; 9 bases are a match to TRBD2. This CDR3 is built from 15 residues. Germline CDR1 is MNHEY and CDR2 is SMNVEV (reference sequence). The V gene end was trimmed by 0 bases and the J gene end by 2 bases; junction bases not matched to a gene: 2. The CDR3 nucleotides read TGTGCCAGCAGTTTATCTAGCGGGAGTCCCTACGAGCAGTACTTC. It is translated as CASSLSSGSPYEQYF.

The chain links TRBV2 to TRBJ2-7; D may be TRBD2 (6 bases). The CDR3 runs 15 residues. The V gene's germline CDR1 is SNHLY and CDR2 FYNNEI. Trimming took off 5 bases at V and 5 bases at J, with 19 bases between the two ends. The CDR3 loop reads CASSSPRGRRDEQYF. The CDR3 DNA follows: TGTGCCAGCAGTTCCCCCCGGGGGAGGAGGGACGAGCAGTACTTC. Full variable domain (missing parts from reference TRBV2 and TRBJ2-7): EPEVTQTPSHQVTQMGQEVILRCVPISNHLYFYWYRQILGQKVEFLVSFYNNEISEKSEIFDDQFSVERPDGSNFTLKIRSTKLEDSAMYFCASSSPRGRRDEQYFGPGTRLTVT.

The CDR3 DNA is TGTGCCAGCAGCCCTCTAGCGCCCAGGAGGAACATTCAGTACTTC. Translation gives CASSPLAPRRNIQYF. The chain employs TRBV27 and TRBJ2-4, with D perhaps TRBD2 (6 bases). Trimming left V 6 bases short and J 7 bases short, with 19 bases between. Germline CDR1 reads MNHEY; CDR2 reads SMNVEV (reference sequence). This CDR3 contains 15 residues.

The rearrangement joins TRBV2 to TRBJ1-4, with 10 bases lining up with TRBD1. The trim removed 8 bases at V and 9 bases at J, leaving 9 bases unmatched. There are 14 residues in the CDR3. CDR1 and CDR2 (germline): SNHLY, FYNNEI. The CDR3 nucleotides read TGTGCCAGCGGACTGGGGACAGGGGTGAAAAAACTGTTTTTT. Translating gives CASGLGTGVKKLFF.

The gene calls are TRBV29-1 and TRBJ2-3; no clear D. The CDR3 length is 16 residues. V gave up 4 bases and J gave up 0 bases, with 17 bases separating them. Germline V lookup: CDR1 SQVTM, CDR2 ANQGSEA. CDR3 nucleotide sequence: TGCAGCGTTGGCCGTAGGGCAGACTTTAGCACAGATACGCAGTATTTT. Its translation: CSVGRRADFSTDTQYF.

This sequence joins TRBV7-9 and TRBJ1-1; D gene ambiguous. CDR1 and CDR2 from the germline V gene are SEHNR and FQNEAQ (reference sequence). The CDR3 covers 14 residues. Between the trimmed V and J ends, which lost 5 bases and 4 bases, there was a span of 14 bases. CDR3 sequence reads: CASSPTTVGTEAFF. Written as DNA, the CDR3 is TGTGCCAGCAGCCCCACAACGGTGGGCACTGAAGCTTTCTTT.

V is TRBV27 and J is TRBJ2-6; 9 bases match TRBD2. The CDR3 spans 18 residues. Trimming took 4 bases from V and 0 from J; bases not matched to a gene: 7. Germline CDR1 and CDR2: MNHEY and SMNVEV (reference sequence). CDR3 nucleotides: TGTGCCAGCAGTTGGAGGACTAGCGCAAACTCTGGGGCCAACGTCCTGACTTTC. Translated: CASSWRTSANSGANVLTF.

This clone is a singleton in its sample. This chain joins TRBV6-1 and TRBJ1-3; a possible D gene is TRBD1 (5 bases). With 4 bases removed from V and 2 bases from J, the gap between germline ends came to 9 bases. Germline CDR1 is MNHNS and CDR2 is SASEGT. CDR3 length: 14 amino acids. The CDR3 loop is CASSARAAGNTIYF. CDR3 coding DNA: TGTGCCAGCAGTGCCAGGGCTGCTGGAAACACCATATATTTT.

The chain joins TRBV6-1 to TRBJ1-2; D perhaps matches TRBD1 (5 bases). The germline gives CDR1 MNHNS, CDR2 SASEGT. The CDR3 contains 15 residues. Trimming removed 4 bases from V and 4 bases from J, with 16 bases in between. CDR3 amino acids: CASSALGQGAYGYTF. DNA for the CDR3: TGTGCCAGCAGTGCCCTTGGTCAAGGGGCCTATGGCTACACCTTC.

The chain links TRBV19 to TRBJ2-7; D tentatively fits TRBD1 or TRBD2 (5 bases each). The germline V gene has CDR1 LNHDA and CDR2 SQIVND (reference sequence). Trimming left V 5 bases short and J 9 bases short, with 20 bases between. The CDR3 loop spans 14 amino acids. The CDR3 DNA follows: TGTGCCAGTAGTCTTCACCTGGGACCGGTCTCGCAGTACTTC. Translation: CASSLHLGPVSQYF.